The 10 T cell receptor beta chains given below trace back to one sample, sequenced in a study of Tregs in tolerant kidney transplant recipients. Repertoires were generated with immunoSEQ multiplex PCR, while TCRdb's copy carries only in-frame clones and drops some. The table lists more than 60,000 clones, roughly 98% of them singletons. Sequenced here: CD4+ T cells from blood, sampled before the transplant. The source of these receptors is a human donor who received a combined kidney and bone marrow transplant.

This chain connects TRBV7-6 to TRBJ2-5; the D gene is possibly TRBD2 (6 bases). Germline lookup yields CDR1 SGHVS and CDR2 FNYEAQ. V gave up 5 bases and J gave up 1 base, with 14 bases separating them. The CDR3 loop spans 15 amino acids. For the CDR3, the DNA is TGTGCCAGCAGCCCACAGACTAGGCCCCAAGAGACCCAGTACTTC. Its protein is CASSPQTRPQETQYF.

The chain carries TRBV18 and TRBJ2-3; the D gene is possibly TRBD2 (5 bases). The CDR3 is 15 residues long. V was clipped by 1 base and J by 1 base, with 9 bases between them. Germline values: CDR1 KGHSH, CDR2 LQKENI. CDR3 bases: TGTGCCAGCTCACCACGCGACTACCGCACAGATACGCAGTATTTT. This encodes CASSPRDYRTDTQYF.

V usage is TRBV7-2 and J usage is TRBJ1-2; D remains unclear. V was shortened by 5 bases and J by 1 base, with 5 bases between the two germline ends. The CDR3 runs to 12 residues. Germline CDR1 and CDR2: SGHTA and FQGNSA. DNA for the CDR3: TGTGCCAGCAGCCGGGTTAACTATGGCTACACCTTC. This gives the protein CASSRVNYGYTF.

The DNA for the CDR3 is TGTGCCAGCAGTTCCGGGGGGCCGAACACCGGGGAGCTGTTTTTT. It translates to CASSSGGPNTGELFF. The V gene is TRBV28, the J gene TRBJ2-2; D is perhaps TRBD2 (7 bases). The CDR3 runs to 15 residues. V shed 4 bases and J shed 0 bases, with 9 bases lying between them. Looked up from germline, CDR1 is MDHEN and CDR2 is SYDVKM.

The rearrangement uses TRBV7-3 and TRBJ1-2; 11 bases match TRBD1. V dropped 3 bases and J dropped 4; count of bases not matched to a gene: 1. The CDR3 is 14 residues long. In germline, CDR1 is SGHTA, CDR2 FQGTGA. DNA of the CDR3: TGTGCCAGCAGCTTGGGACAGGGGGGCTATGGCTACACCTTC. Translation: CASSLGQGGYGYTF.

V and J are TRBV7-2 and TRBJ2-3; 9 bases fit TRBD2. V shed 2 bases and J 1 base; nucleotides not matched to a gene: 4. Germline CDR1 SGHTA, CDR2 FQGNSA. The CDR3 runs to 16 residues. In DNA form, the CDR3 reads TGTGCCAGCAGCTTAATAGCTAGCGGGGGCACAGATACGCAGTATTTT. Its translation: CASSLIASGGTDTQYF.

The chain links TRBV28 to TRBJ1-5; no firm D call. This CDR3 is built from 14 residues. V shed 10 bases and J shed 3 bases, with 16 bases lying between them. CDR1 is MDHEN and CDR2 is SYDVKM in the germline V gene. Here the CDR3 reads CATTAYSINQPQHF. CDR3 DNA sequence: TGTGCCACCACCGCCTACAGCATCAATCAGCCCCAGCATTTT.

The CDR3 DNA follows: TGCAGTGCTAGCGTTAACACTGAAGCTTTCTTT. It codes for CSASVNTEAFF. V gene TRBV20-1 combines with J gene TRBJ1-1; D remains ambiguous. Trimming took 3 bases from V and 2 from J, leaving 4 bases between them. The CDR3 is 11 amino acids. The germline CDR1 and CDR2 sequences are DFQATT and SNEGSKA (reference sequence).

V gene TRBV7-9 combines with J gene TRBJ1-4; 8 bases are shared with TRBD1. The CDR3 has 15 amino acids. After removal of 1 base from V and 14 bases from J, the junction contained 12 bases not matched to a gene. In germline, CDR1 is SEHNR, CDR2 FQNEAQ (reference sequence). In DNA form, the CDR3 reads TGTGCCAGCAGCTTAGGCAGGGGGCCCAAGCAAGGGCTGTTTTTT. Protein: CASSLGRGPKQGLFF.

This chain uses TRBV19 with TRBJ1-2; possible D gene TRBD1, 5 bases. CDR1 is LNHDA and CDR2 is SQIVND in the germline V gene (reference sequence). Trimming removed 3 bases from V and 3 bases from J, with 11 bases in between. This CDR3 is 14 amino acids long. The CDR3 DNA sequence: TGTGCCAGTAGTATGTCAGACAGTGACTATGGCTACACCTTC. This translates into CASSMSDSDYGYTF.